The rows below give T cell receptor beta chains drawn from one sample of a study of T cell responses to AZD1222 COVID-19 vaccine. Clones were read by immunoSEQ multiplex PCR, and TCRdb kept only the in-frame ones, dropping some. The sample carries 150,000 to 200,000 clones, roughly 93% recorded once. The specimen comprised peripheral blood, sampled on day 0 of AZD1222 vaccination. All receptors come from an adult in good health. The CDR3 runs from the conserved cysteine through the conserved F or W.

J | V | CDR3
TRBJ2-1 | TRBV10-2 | CAILMGNEQFF
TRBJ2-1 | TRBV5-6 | CASTIAGWESYNEQFF
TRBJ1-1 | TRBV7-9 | CASSPYAGTGETEAFF
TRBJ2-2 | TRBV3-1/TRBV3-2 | CASSQGASGNAGELFF
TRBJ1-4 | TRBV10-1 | CASSEGGPGEKLFF
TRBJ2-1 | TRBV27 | CASSLALANEQFF
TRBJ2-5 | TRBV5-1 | CASSSRETGLIQETQYF
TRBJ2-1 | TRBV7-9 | CASSLIVTEQFF
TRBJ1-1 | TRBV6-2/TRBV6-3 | CASSYGITSVPEAFF
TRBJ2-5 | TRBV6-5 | CASSSLQGGEETQYF
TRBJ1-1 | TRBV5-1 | CASSLGLNTEAFF
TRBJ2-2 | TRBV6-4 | CASSDSNGGELFF
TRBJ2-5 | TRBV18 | CASSPRGAGGQETQYF
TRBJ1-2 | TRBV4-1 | CASSQAGGASNYGYTF
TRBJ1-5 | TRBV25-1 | CASRGSGGRQPQHF
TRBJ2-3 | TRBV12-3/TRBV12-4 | CASKQGSADTQYF
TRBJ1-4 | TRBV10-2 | CASRVPSSDVTNEKLFF
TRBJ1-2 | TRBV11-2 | CASSLGTGGPYGYTF
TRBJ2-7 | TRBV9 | CASSVMPSSYEQYF
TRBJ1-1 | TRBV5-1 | CASSYGRLANTEAFF
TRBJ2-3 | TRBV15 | CATSKVRDSGGRGDTQYF
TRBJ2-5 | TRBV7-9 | CASSPRRGLAGVEETQYF
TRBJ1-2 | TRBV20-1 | CSARDVTGYTF
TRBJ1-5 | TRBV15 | CATSREYRVNQPQHF
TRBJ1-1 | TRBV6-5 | CASSRTGNTEAFF
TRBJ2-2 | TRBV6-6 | CASGGGPSSTGELFF
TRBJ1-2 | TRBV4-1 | CASSQDRNYGYTF
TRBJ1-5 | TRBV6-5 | CASRKGQGNQPQHF
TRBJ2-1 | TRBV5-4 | CASSLALGSYEQFF
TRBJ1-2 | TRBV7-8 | CASSSKGQDRTMRYTF
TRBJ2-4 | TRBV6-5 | CASRLQGRDIQYF
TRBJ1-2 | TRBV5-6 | CASQSRVFNYGYTF
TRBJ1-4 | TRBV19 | CASHGGTGAVGKLFF
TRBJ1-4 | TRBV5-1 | CASSLAGATNEKLFF
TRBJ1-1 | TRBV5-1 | CASSTGQVPMNTEAFF
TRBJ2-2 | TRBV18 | CASSPIKTGTALTGELFF
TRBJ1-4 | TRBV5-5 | CASSRMTGDEKLFF
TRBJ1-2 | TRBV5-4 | CASHPGRPPSSYGYTF
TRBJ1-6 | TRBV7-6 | CASSLLSGQAFYNSPLHF
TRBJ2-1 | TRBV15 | CATSRELGQAGGPLGEQFF
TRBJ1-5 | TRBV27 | CASHFLETGGIFQPQHF
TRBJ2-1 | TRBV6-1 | CASSEALLGNEQFF
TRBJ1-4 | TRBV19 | CASSRQGAYEKLFF
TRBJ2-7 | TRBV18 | CASSPHETGAYEQYF
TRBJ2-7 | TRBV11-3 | CASSLGPKQGQYF
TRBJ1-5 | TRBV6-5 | CASSYSAGPNQPQHF
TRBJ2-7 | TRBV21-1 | CAGLTQSSYEQYF
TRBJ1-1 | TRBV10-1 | CASSEGGQGTEAFF
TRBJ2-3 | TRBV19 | CASSIGRPSSTDTQYF
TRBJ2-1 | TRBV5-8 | CASSSTGRTYNEQFF
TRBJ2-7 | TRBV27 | CASSLSGGYEQYF
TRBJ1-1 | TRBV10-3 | CAISQNGETEAFF
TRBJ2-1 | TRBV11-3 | CASQTQVGNEQFF
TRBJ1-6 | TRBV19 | CASSIGGDAYNSPLHF
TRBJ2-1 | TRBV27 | CASSLGPSKVPYNEQFF